This T cell receptor beta chain comes out of a study of cytomegalovirus exposure and HLA in healthy donors. Study-level information: From donors who were HLA-typed, an early data release held 80 million or so unique TCRs. Most donors, about 82% of 350 to 450 genotyped, fell in the Caucasian-associated ancestry cluster.

It was with 60 Vbeta and 13 Jbeta primers that the PCR ran. TCRdb keeps only in-frame clones here, not all; method: immunoSEQ multiplex PCR. The sample yields about 82,000 clones, about 78% seen once. As concerns this clone: Its target is unknown.

The CDR3 is made up of 16 amino acids. The ends were cut back, 1 base at V and 7 bases at J, with 17 bases in the middle. Germline CDR1 reads MNHNS; CDR2 reads SASEGT. General study findings and limits: By a later analysis, the bulk of CMV-associated TCR beta chains appeared HLA-restricted. When analyzed later, the rates of TCR association showed variation by HLA locus, with DRB1 the most and HLA-C the fewest.

The source of this sequence is a man in his fifties in good health and CMV-seronegative. V is TRBV6-1 and J is TRBJ2-1, with a possible D match to TRBD1 (6 bases). Input material: PBMCs. Here the CDR3 DNA reads TGTGCCAGCAGTGAAGGATTCGTCGGACAGTCAAATGAGCAGTTCTTC. It yields the protein CASSEGFVGQSNEQFF.